A selection of T cell receptor beta chains follows, all from one sample in a study of spatial heterogeneity in lung cancer. In TCRdb, the 5' RACE reads were re-called with MiXCR into one record per CDR3 protein. The data contain approximately 93,000 distinct CDR3 sequences, roughly a fifth of them singletons. The input for sequencing was PBMCs, taken at follow-up. The receptors shown here come from a male donor with early-stage non-small cell lung cancer. The CDR3 runs from the conserved cysteine through the conserved F or W. A D gene is named only where the DNA matches it firmly. Clone size is not always given. Where it is, it says once, few, many or a class for expanded clones.

v_call	d_call	j_call	clone_size	cdr3_aa	cdr3_nt
TRBV4-3	-	TRBJ2-5	few	CASSHPSGTQYF	TGCGCCAGCAGCCACCCCAGCGGGACCCAGTACTTC
TRBV2	-	TRBJ2-1	-	CASSEYEQFF	TGTGCCAGCAGTGAATATGAGCAGTTCTTC
TRBV6-6	-	TRBJ2-1	many	CASSYDGTYNEQFF	TGTGCCAGCAGTTACGATGGGACCTACAATGAGCAGTTCTTC
TRBV2	-	TRBJ2-3	few	CARGSGQSTDTQYF	TGTGCCAGAGGGTCAGGCCAAAGCACAGATACGCAGTATTTT
TRBV11-3	-	TRBJ2-2	few	CASSLGAGNTGELFF	TGTGCCAGCAGCTTAGGAGCAGGGAACACCGGGGAGCTGTTTTTT
TRBV5-1	-	TRBJ1-1	-	CASVREPTMNTEAFF	TGCGCCAGCGTCCGGGAACCAACCATGAACACTGAAGCTTTCTTT
TRBV5-4	-	TRBJ2-1	-	CASSLPHYNEQFF	TGTGCCAGCAGCTTGCCGCACTACAATGAGCAGTTCTTC
TRBV20-1	-	TRBJ2-2	-	CSISRGRTGELFF	TGCAGTATAAGCAGGGGAAGGACCGGGGAGCTGTTTTTT
TRBV4-1	-	TRBJ2-1	few	CASSARTLAEGVQFF	TGCGCCAGCAGCGCCCGAACCCTCGCAGAGGGGGTGCAGTTCTTC
TRBV27	-	TRBJ2-7	-	CASRPGHRPDEQYF	TGTGCCAGCAGGCCGGGACACCGCCCGGACGAGCAGTACTTC
TRBV20-1	-	TRBJ1-6	-	CSANTGISSPLHF	TGCAGTGCTAACACAGGGATTAGTTCACCCCTCCACTTT
TRBV5-6	-	TRBJ1-1	-	CASSLGTTNTEAFF	TGTGCCAGCAGCTTGGGGACAACGAACACTGAAGCTTTCTTT
TRBV19	TRBD1	TRBJ2-6	-	CASRMGTGFAGANVLTF	TGTGCCAGTAGGATGGGGACAGGGTTTGCTGGGGCCAACGTCCTGACTTTC
TRBV20-1	-	TRBJ2-3	many	CSARGRELTSNKDTQYF	TGCAGTGCTAGGGGACGGGAATTGACGTCTAATAAAGATACGCAGTATTTT
TRBV6-5	TRBD1	TRBJ1-6	-	CASSYGTGNSPLHF	TGTGCCAGCAGTTACGGGACAGGGAATTCACCCCTCCACTTT
TRBV29-1	-	TRBJ1-1	-	CSVRTGALNTEAFF	TGCAGCGTCCGTACGGGGGCTTTGAACACTGAAGCTTTCTTT
TRBV7-9	-	TRBJ2-7	few	CASSREGPEQYF	TGTGCCAGCAGCCGGGAAGGGCCCGAGCAGTACTTC
TRBV30	TRBD1	TRBJ1-5	once	CAWSVLTGDQPQHF	TGTGCCTGGAGTGTACTAACAGGGGATCAGCCCCAGCATTTT
TRBV11-2	TRBD1	TRBJ2-1	-	CASIPDRGQVGEQFF	TGTGCCAGCATCCCGGACAGGGGGCAAGTAGGTGAGCAGTTCTTC
TRBV6-2/TRBV6-3	-	TRBJ2-5	few	CASSYSGERETQYF	TGTGCCAGCAGTTACTCCGGAGAGCGAGAGACCCAGTACTTC
TRBV20-1	-	TRBJ2-3	many	CSARDGWQRADTQYF	TGCAGTGCTAGAGATGGCTGGCAGAGGGCAGATACGCAGTATTTT
TRBV5-6	-	TRBJ1-1	-	CASSLATQGTEAFF	TGTGCCAGCAGCTTGGCCACCCAGGGGACTGAAGCTTTCTTT
TRBV7-9	-	TRBJ2-3	medium-sized	CASSLRFGTDTQYF	TGTGCCAGCAGCTTACGATTTGGCACAGATACGCAGTATTTT
TRBV12-5	TRBD1	TRBJ1-3	few	CASGRGQGRSGNTIYF	TGTGCTAGTGGCCGGGGACAGGGACGCTCTGGAAACACCATATATTTT
TRBV2	-	TRBJ2-7	few	CASSFDRQTYEQYF	TGTGCCAGCAGTTTTGACAGACAAACCTACGAGCAGTACTTC
TRBV20-1	-	TRBJ2-1	-	CSAKYSYNEQFF	TGCAGTGCGAAATACTCCTACAATGAGCAGTTCTTC
TRBV7-2	TRBD2	TRBJ2-1	-	CASSYGGGANEQLF	TGTGCCAGCAGCTACGGCGGGGGGGCAAATGAGCAGTTGTTC
TRBV9	-	TRBJ2-3	-	CASRGDWGDTQYF	TGTGCCAGCAGGGGGGACTGGGGAGATACGCAGTATTTT
TRBV6-1	-	TRBJ1-1	-	CASTPRMNTEAFF	TGTGCCAGCACCCCCAGGATGAACACTGAAGCTTTCTTT
TRBV6-6	TRBD1	TRBJ1-1	-	CASRGQGSSTEAFF	TGTGCCAGCAGAGGACAGGGGTCTAGCACTGAAGCTTTCTTT